A selection of T cell receptor beta chains follows, all from one sample in a study of cytomegalovirus exposure and HLA in healthy donors. Generated by immunoSEQ multiplex PCR, the TCRdb table keeps only in-frame clones and is missing some. The sample carries roughly 59,000 clones, just under 95% recorded once. The source material was PBMCs. These receptors originate from a woman between 18 and 29 years old in good health and CMV-seropositive. The CDR3 runs from the conserved cysteine through the conserved F or W. The order of the fields is D gene, V gene, J gene, clone size, CDR3 protein, CDR3 DNA. D genes are given only for firm matches. Clone size is given for some rows only: seen once, a few or many times, or a class if the clone is expanded.

>TRBD2|TRBV28|TRBJ2-3|-
CASSLAGVNTDTQYF
TGTGCCAGCAGTCTTGCGGGGGTAAACACAGATACGCAGTATTTT
>TRBD1|TRBV7-2|TRBJ1-2|-
CASSLGTGGNGYTF
TGTGCCAGCAGCTTAGGTACAGGGGGAAATGGCTACACCTTC
>TRBD2|TRBV4-2|TRBJ2-1|-
CASSHIGLAGYNEQFF
TGTGCCAGCAGCCACATTGGACTAGCGGGGTACAATGAGCAGTTCTTC
>TRBD2|TRBV7-9|TRBJ2-7|once
CASSLGTSGEQYF
TGTGCCAGCAGCTTAGGAACTAGCGGCGAGCAGTACTTC
>-|TRBV30|TRBJ1-4|-
CAWSVTATNEKLFF
TGTGCCTGGAGTGTAACTGCAACTAATGAAAAACTGTTTTTT
>TRBD2|TRBV9|TRBJ2-3|-
CASSVPRGGGITDTQYF
TGTGCCAGCAGCGTCCCCCGCGGCGGGGGAATCACAGATACGCAGTATTTT
>TRBD2|TRBV7-3|TRBJ2-7|few
CASSLPTSGTFLYEQYF
TGTGCCAGCAGCTTGCCCACTAGCGGGACATTCCTCTACGAGCAGTACTTC
>-|TRBV28|TRBJ1-1|-
CASSFGRVEAFF
TGTGCCAGCAGTTTCGGGAGGGTTGAAGCTTTCTTT
>TRBD1|TRBV14|TRBJ2-7|-
CASSLTGGTEQYF
TGTGCCAGCAGCCTAACAGGGGGCACCGAGCAGTACTTC
>-|TRBV6-1|TRBJ2-7|-
CASSDLSYEQYF
TGTGCCAGCAGTGATCTATCCTACGAGCAGTACTTC
>TRBD1|TRBV7-3|TRBJ2-2|-
CASSPQTGAIDTGELFF
TGTGCCAGCAGCCCACAGACAGGGGCAATAGACACCGGGGAGCTGTTTTTT
>TRBD2|TRBV9|TRBJ2-5|-
CASSVLGGGGAVETQYF
TGTGCCAGCAGCGTCCTAGGCGGCGGGGGGGCGGTAGAGACCCAGTACTTC
>-|TRBV6-6|TRBJ2-1|-
CASSPSLTNYEQFF
TGTGCCAGCAGCCCATCGTTAACAAATTATGAGCAGTTCTTC
>TRBD2|TRBV6-5|TRBJ2-7|-
CASSYSTSGESYEQYF
TGTGCCAGCAGTTACTCAACTAGCGGGGAGTCCTACGAGCAGTACTTC
>TRBD2|TRBV7-9|TRBJ2-1|once
CGGSASGSRNEQFF
TGTGGGGGGTCCGCTAGCGGGAGTAGAAATGAGCAGTTCTTC
>TRBD1|TRBV2|TRBJ1-3|-
CASKIGTVSGNTIYF
TGTGCCAGCAAGATCGGGACAGTCTCTGGAAACACCATATATTTT
>-|TRBV19|TRBJ2-1|-
CASTSGTYNEQFF
TGTGCCAGTACGAGCGGAACCTACAATGAGCAGTTCTTC
>-|TRBV6-1|TRBJ1-5|-
CASSVGGAQPQHF
TGTGCCAGCAGTGTTGGAGGGGCTCAGCCCCAGCATTTT
>-|TRBV7-8|TRBJ2-1|-
CASSSSTASYNEQFF
TGTGCCAGCAGCTCCTCGACAGCCTCCTACAATGAGCAGTTCTTC
>TRBD1|TRBV28|TRBJ2-5|-
CASRDRAFTSGVQETQYF
TGTGCCAGCAGGGACAGGGCGTTTACGTCCGGGGTCCAAGAGACCCAGTACTTC
>-|TRBV7-8|TRBJ2-7|-
CASSKNRAEATYEQYF
TGTGCCAGCAGCAAGAACCGGGCGGAGGCCACCTACGAGCAGTACTTC
>TRBD2|TRBV9|TRBJ2-3|-
CASSGGGADTQYF
TGTGCCAGCAGCGGGGGAGGGGCAGATACGCAGTATTTT
>-|TRBV28|TRBJ1-5|-
CASLHRDPYSNQPQHF
TGTGCCAGCCTTCACAGGGATCCCTATAGCAATCAGCCCCAGCATTTT
>-|TRBV5-8|TRBJ2-1|once
CASSGERYNEQFF
TGTGCCAGCAGCGGGGAGCGATACAATGAGCAGTTCTTC
>-|TRBV6-6|TRBJ2-3|-
CASCPSTDTQYF
TGTGCCAGCTGTCCTAGCACAGATACGCAGTATTTT
>-|TRBV11-2|TRBJ1-4|-
CASSFNLGNMEKLFF
TGTGCCAGCAGCTTTAACCTCGGGAATATGGAAAAACTGTTTTTT
>TRBD1|TRBV5-5|TRBJ2-1|-
CASSLVGQSYNEQFF
TGTGCCAGCAGCTTGGTGGGACAGTCCTACAATGAGCAGTTCTTC
>-|TRBV7-2|TRBJ2-2|-
CASSLVGGGNTGELFF
TGTGCCAGCAGCTTAGTAGGCGGAGGGAACACCGGGGAGCTGTTTTTT
>-|TRBV5-6|TRBJ1-1|-
CASSLPYTNTEAFF
TGTGCCAGCAGCTTGCCGTACACGAACACTGAAGCTTTCTTT
>-|TRBV2|TRBJ2-7|-
CASREKGTSEQYF
TGTGCCAGCAGAGAGAAAGGGACAAGCGAGCAGTACTTC
>-|TRBV19|TRBJ2-7|-
CASSIADGHYEQYF
TGTGCCAGTAGTATAGCGGACGGACACTACGAGCAGTACTTC
>-|TRBV5-1|TRBJ1-1|-
CASSLSGDNMNTEAFF
TGCGCCAGCAGCTTGTCGGGGGATAACATGAACACTGAAGCTTTCTTT
>-|TRBV27|TRBJ1-5|few
CASSLQGRQPQHF
TGTGCCAGCAGCCTACAGGGTCGTCAGCCCCAGCATTTT
>-|TRBV5-4|TRBJ2-7|-
CASSLVGDEQYF
TGTGCCAGCAGCTTGGTAGGGGACGAGCAGTACTTC
>-|TRBV25-1|TRBJ1-1|-
CASSEYLRTEAFF
TGTGCCAGCAGTGAATATCTGCGCACTGAAGCTTTCTTT
>TRBD1|TRBV6-1|TRBJ1-4|-
CASSPGTVNEKLFF
TGTGCCAGCAGTCCCGGGACAGTCAATGAAAAACTGTTTTTT
>-|TRBV7-3|TRBJ2-3|-
CASSLGESTDTQYF
TGTGCCAGCAGCTTAGGAGAGAGCACAGATACGCAGTATTTT
>-|TRBV6-6|TRBJ2-7|-
CASHSRGSYEQYF
TGTGCCAGCCACAGTAGGGGTTCCTACGAGCAGTACTTC
>TRBD1|TRBV9|TRBJ1-5|-
CASSAAGGRQPQHF
TGTGCCAGCAGCGCGGCAGGGGGTCGGCAGCCCCAGCATTTT
>TRBD1|TRBV30|TRBJ1-5|-
CAWSLARGVQPQHF
TGTGCCTGGAGTTTAGCCAGGGGGGTCCAGCCCCAGCATTTT
>-|TRBV27|TRBJ2-1|-
CASSPPGSSYNEQFF
TGTGCCAGCAGTCCCCCGGGGTCCTCCTACAATGAGCAGTTCTTC
>-|TRBV6-5|TRBJ1-6|few
CASSYGQLGTSPLHF
TGTGCCAGCAGTTATGGACAGCTTGGAACTTCACCCCTCCACTTT
>-|TRBV6-4|TRBJ1-5|-
CASSDSGLNQPQHF
TGTGCCAGCAGTGACTCTGGCCTCAATCAGCCCCAGCATTTT
>-|TRBV27|TRBJ1-1|-
CASSFRAGWTEAFF
TGTGCCAGCAGTTTTAGGGCGGGTTGGACTGAAGCTTTCTTT
>-|TRBV5-6|TRBJ1-2|-
CASSLAQTYGYTF
TGTGCCAGCAGCTTGGCTCAGACATATGGCTACACCTTC
>-|TRBV5-6|TRBJ2-5|-
CASSLGDNQETQYF
TGTGCCAGCAGCTTGGGGGACAACCAAGAGACCCAGTACTTC
>-|TRBV7-2|TRBJ1-1|-
CASSALVAGTEAFF
TGTGCCAGCAGCGCCCTTGTAGCCGGCACTGAAGCTTTCTTT
>TRBD2|TRBV4-2|TRBJ2-5|-
CASSPLAGGRKTQYF
TGTGCCAGCAGCCCCTTAGCGGGGGGGAGGAAGACCCAGTACTTC
>-|TRBV6-1|TRBJ1-2|-
CASSDGGVEGYTF
TGTGCCAGCAGTGACGGGGGGGTTGAAGGCTACACCTTC